The sequence of this TCR beta chain was determined in a study of response to subunit inactivated influenza vaccine. Trimming shortened V by 2 bases and J by 1 base, and 9 bases separated the two germline ends. The length of the CDR3 is 14 residues. Germline-derived CDR1 and CDR2 are SGHRS and YFSETQ. Study observations and caveats: Seasonal influenza vaccination, on each occasion, was suggested by the authors to recruit few new T cells.

TCRdb analysed the RT-PCR reads with MiXCR anew, one entry per CDR3 protein. The sample yields about 650,000 distinct CDR3 sequences, around 15% seen once. This clonotype was observed a handful of times. Its antigen is not known. Sequencing was performed on PBMCs from blood, taken 14 to 15 days before vaccination. The V and J genes are TRBV5-1 and TRBJ2-5; unclear D gene. This TCR came from a man in his fifties or sixties who received an inactivated influenza vaccine. CDR3 nucleotide sequence: TGCGCCAGCAGCTTAGGTTCCGTCCAAGAGACCCAGTACTTC. Translating gives CASSLGSVQETQYF.